A selection of T cell receptor beta chains follows, all from one sample in a study of blood T cell repertoires in COVID-19. Data came from immunoSEQ multiplex PCR; TCRdb stores just in-frame clones and leaves some out. Of 50,000 to 65,000 clones in the sample, more than 90% were seen once. The sample consisted of peripheral blood. The receptors were gathered from a human donor in a cohort sampled during active COVID-19. CDR3s include the opening cysteine and the closing phenylalanine or tryptophan. A D gene is named only where the DNA matches it firmly. Rows may omit the clone size; those that give it use once, few, many or a size class.

abundance	v_gene	j_gene	d_gene	CDR3aa	CDR3nt
.	TRBV21-1	TRBJ2-2	.	CASSKKGTGEDTGELFF	TGTGCCAGCAGCAAAAAGGGGACAGGGGAAGACACCGGGGAGCTGTTTTTT
.	TRBV25-1	TRBJ1-1	.	CASRTLRQVLNTEAFF	TGTGCCAGCAGGACCCTTAGACAGGTACTGAACACTGAAGCTTTCTTT
.	TRBV11-3	TRBJ2-1	TRBD2	CASSLDYMRASGLGNEQFF	TGTGCCAGCAGCTTAGATTATATGAGGGCTAGCGGTTTGGGGAATGAGCAGTTCTTC
.	TRBV6-5	TRBJ2-7	.	CASTFLGLAGVEQYF	TGTGCCAGCACATTTCTCGGGCTAGCAGGGGTCGAGCAGTACTTC
.	TRBV19	TRBJ2-3	TRBD2	CASSVLAGPSDTQYF	TGTGCCAGTAGTGTACTAGCGGGTCCTTCAGATACGCAGTATTTT
.	TRBV19	TRBJ2-5	TRBD1	CASRDRGQETQYF	TGTGCCAGTAGAGACAGGGGACAAGAGACCCAGTACTTC
.	TRBV4-2	TRBJ2-1	TRBD2	CASSQGGSGAEQFF	TGTGCCAGCAGCCAAGGCGGGAGTGGGGCTGAGCAGTTCTTC
once	TRBV30	TRBJ2-3	TRBD1	CAWSRTGGRGTDTQYF	TGTGCCTGGAGTAGGACAGGGGGCCGCGGGACAGATACGCAGTATTTT
.	TRBV30	TRBJ1-2	.	CARSRRVTDYGYTF	TGTGCCCGATCCCGTCGGGTAACCGACTATGGCTACACCTTC
.	TRBV7-9	TRBJ2-3	TRBD2	CASSSLAGLRRDTQYF	TGTGCCAGCAGCTCCCTAGCGGGATTAAGGAGGGATACGCAGTATTTT
.	TRBV4-2	TRBJ2-1	.	CASSQVREILNEQFF	TGTGCCAGCAGCCAAGTGAGGGAGATACTTAATGAGCAGTTCTTC
.	TRBV28	TRBJ1-3	.	CASREGFSGNTIYF	TGTGCCAGCCGTGAGGGCTTCAGCGGAAACACCATATATTTT
.	TRBV5-1	TRBJ1-6	.	CASSLAGGPLHF	TGCGCCAGCAGCTTGGCGGGGGGGCCCCTCCACTTT
.	TRBV7-9	TRBJ1-5	TRBD1	CASSRGGGGQPQHF	TGTGCCAGCAGCCGTGGAGGGGGCGGTCAGCCCCAGCATTTT
once	TRBV7-8	TRBJ2-7	.	CASSSPTSPYEQYF	TGTGCCAGCAGCTCTCCGACTAGTCCTTACGAGCAGTACTTC
.	TRBV5-1	TRBJ1-6	.	CASSLVSQGYNSPLHF	TGCGCCAGCAGCTTGGTGTCGCAGGGCTATAATTCACCCCTCCACTTT
.	TRBV5-4	TRBJ2-2	.	CASSPEGVVGELFF	TGTGCCAGCAGCCCCGAGGGTGTGGTCGGGGAGCTGTTTTTT
few	TRBV9	TRBJ1-6	.	CASSVVADKSPLHF	TGTGCCAGCAGCGTAGTGGCAGACAAATCACCCCTCCACTTT
.	TRBV4-1	TRBJ2-1	.	CASSHLLRGSSYNEQFF	TGCGCCAGCAGCCACCTTCTCCGGGGGAGCTCCTACAATGAGCAGTTCTTC
.	TRBV7-8	TRBJ2-3	.	CASRDSFLDTQYF	TGTGCCAGCCGGGACTCCTTCCTGGATACGCAGTATTTT
.	TRBV25-1	TRBJ2-7	.	CASSYTYEQYF	TGTGCCAGCAGTTACACCTACGAGCAGTACTTC
.	TRBV12-5	TRBJ1-2	TRBD1	CASGLRDRAYGYTF	TGTGCTAGTGGTTTACGGGACAGGGCCTATGGCTACACCTTC
once	TRBV9	TRBJ2-6	.	CASSVRRAGANVLTF	TGTGCCAGCAGCGTAAGGAGAGCTGGGGCCAACGTCCTGACTTTC
.	TRBV13	TRBJ2-7	TRBD1	CASSLPRGGLRYEQYF	TGTGCCAGCAGCCTCCCCAGAGGGGGCCTTAGGTACGAGCAGTACTTC
once	TRBV27	TRBJ2-7	TRBD2	CASSQPGLAGESSYEQYF	TGTGCCAGCAGCCAGCCGGGACTAGCGGGGGAAAGCTCCTACGAGCAGTACTTC
.	TRBV5-6	TRBJ2-7	.	CASSLQVRYEQYF	TGTGCCAGCAGCTTACAGGTTCGCTACGAGCAGTACTTC
few	TRBV7-9	TRBJ1-2	.	CASSLTTQGYTF	TGTGCCAGCAGCTTAACTACCCAAGGCTACACCTTC
.	TRBV28	TRBJ2-5	.	CASSRQGFQETQYF	TGTGCCAGCAGCCGTCAGGGGTTTCAAGAGACCCAGTACTTC
.	TRBV7-2	TRBJ2-3	TRBD2	CASSLGTSGGLGTQYF	TGTGCCAGCAGCCTCGGGACTAGCGGGGGCCTTGGTACGCAGTATTTT
.	TRBV7-2	TRBJ2-7	.	CASRPPGQFEQYF	TGTGCCAGCAGGCCTCCCGGACAGTTCGAGCAGTACTTC
.	TRBV7-9	TRBJ2-7	TRBD2	CASSKTWTSGGAYEQYF	TGTGCCAGCAGCAAAACTTGGACTAGCGGGGGGGCCTACGAGCAGTACTTC
few	TRBV19	TRBJ1-1	TRBD1	CASSISAGGNTEAFF	TGTGCCAGTAGTATATCGGCAGGGGGGAACACTGAAGCTTTCTTT
once	TRBV5-5	TRBJ2-7	TRBD1	CASSPGQHRGSYEQYF	TGTGCCAGCAGCCCGGGACAGCACCGGGGCTCCTACGAGCAGTACTTC
.	TRBV18	TRBJ2-7	TRBD2	CASSQAGGQSEQYF	TGTGCCAGCTCACAGGCGGGGGGGCAAAGCGAGCAGTACTTC
.	TRBV3-1/TRBV3-2	TRBJ1-1	.	CASSPSSMNTEAFF	TGTGCCAGCAGCCCTAGCTCCATGAACACTGAAGCTTTCTTT
.	TRBV30	TRBJ2-7	TRBD1	CAWGRSGDRGLHEQYF	TGTGCCTGGGGTCGCTCGGGGGACAGGGGGCTACACGAGCAGTACTTC